One and the same sample provided the 3 T cell receptor beta chains below, sequenced in a study of blood T cell repertoires in COVID-19 (dated by TCRdb to the early 2020s). Preparation of the library involved the immunoSEQ multiplex PCR assay. TCRdb mirrors the immuneACCESS table, restricted to in-frame sequences. Some clones are absent from its copies; in checked studies, under half trace to an unresolved V gene, and the reason for the others is unknown. Here the sample has roughly 230,000 clones; over 80% occur a single time. Of the sample, roughly 5.5% is held by the ten largest clones. The sample comprised peripheral blood. The receptors originated from a human donor in a cohort sampled during active COVID-19.

The sample holds a few counts of this clone. V gene TRBV10-1 combines with J gene TRBJ1-1; D gene ambiguous. V was clipped by 7 bases and J by 1 base, with 10 bases between them. Germline V CDR1 and CDR2: WNHNN, SYGVQD (reference sequence). This CDR3 is 13 amino acids long. CDR3 region: CASKRSGNTEAFF. The CDR3 region has the DNA TGCGCCAGCAAGAGGTCCGGGAACACTGAAGCTTTCTTT.

V is TRBV9 and J is TRBJ2-3, with TRBD1 matching 9 bases. The trim removed 0 bases at V and 3 bases at J, leaving 5 bases unmatched. In germline, CDR1 is SGDLS, CDR2 YYNGEE. The CDR3 sequence is 16 residues long. CDR3 DNA sequence: TGTGCCAGCAGCGTAGCAGGGACAGGGATGACAGATACGCAGTATTTT. This sequence encodes CASSVAGTGMTDTQYF.

This sequence joins TRBV6-4 and TRBJ2-7, with 8 bases matching TRBD2. This CDR3 spans 15 amino acids. Germline V gene lookup returns CDR1 MRHNA and CDR2 SNTAGT. V gave up 3 bases and J gave up 2 bases; unmatched junction bases: 6. The DNA of the CDR3 is TGTGCCAGCAGTGAAGAGGGCGGGGGGCCCTACGAGCAGTACTTC. Its translation: CASSEEGGGPYEQYF.